Here is one T cell receptor beta chain with its context. The sample is drawn from a study of cytomegalovirus exposure and HLA in healthy donors. Germline V lookup: CDR1 SGDLS, CDR2 YYNGEE. Trimming pared 0 bases from V and 2 bases from J, leaving 13 bases between. The CDR3 covers 16 residues. PCR employed 60 Vbeta and 13 Jbeta primers. Assay: immunoSEQ multiplex PCR; the TCRdb copy retains only in-frame clones and omits some. The sample holds approximately 210,000 clones, around 75% seen once. The material sequenced was PBMCs. The chain recombines TRBV9 with TRBJ2-3, with a weak D call TRBD1 (6 bases). The sequence was collected from a woman in her fifties or sixties in good health and CMV-seronegative. The CDR3 loop is CASSVARQEFTDTQYF. CDR3 coding DNA: TGTGCCAGCAGCGTAGCCCGACAGGAATTCACAGATACGCAGTATTTT.